Only a few counts were recorded for the clone carrying this T cell receptor (beta chain). The data were taken from a study of T-cell reconstitution after alpha-beta-depleted transplantation in children. The germline V gene has CDR1 LNHDA and CDR2 SQIVND (reference sequence). The CDR3 runs to 15 residues. V was clipped by 7 bases and J by 2 bases, with 14 bases between them. A TCRbeta library incorporating unique molecular identifiers was prepared. TCRdb re-analysed the PCR reads in MiXCR, keeping a single row per CDR3 protein. The sample consists of more than 550,000 distinct CDR3 sequences, more than 9% of them appearing once.

The rearrangement uses TRBV19 and TRBJ2-2, with D possibly being TRBD1 (5 bases). The starting material was PBMCs from the stem cell graft donor, obtained from the stem cell graft. This TCR derives from a human donor who donated a stem cell graft to a child with acute myeloid leukemia. CDR3 protein: CASIPSTVNTGELFF. The CDR3 nucleotides read TGTGCCAGTATCCCCTCGACAGTTAACACCGGGGAGCTGTTTTTT.